Sequencing of this T cell receptor (beta chain) was carried out in a study of blood T cell repertoires in COVID-19. The wider study: The study drew acute and convalescent COVID-19 samples from the United States, Italy and Spain. T cells, B-cell-depleted T cells, or PBMCs supplied cDNA or gDNA.

Data came from immunoSEQ multiplex PCR; TCRdb stores just in-frame clones and leaves some out. The sample lists about 120,000 clones, approximately 87% occurring once. The V gene's germline CDR1 is GTSNPN and CDR2 SVGIG (reference sequence). The CDR3 is made up of 12 amino acids. Deletions cut 4 bases from V and 8 bases from J, with 11 bases between. The material sequenced was peripheral blood. The sequence came from a woman aged 45-59 years with acute or convalescent COVID-19. This chain connects TRBV30 to TRBJ1-4; D is unresolved. In DNA, the CDR3 is TGTGCCTGGAAAGGAGACCTAGAAAAACTGTTTTTT. Protein: CAWKGDLEKLFF.